Below, one T cell receptor (beta chain) is given with its context. There are many counts of this clonotype. The specificity of this receptor is unknown. Base qualities are not at hand, and no much larger clone is one base apart. Libraries were made using RACE. The run used a NextSeq 500. During library preparation, unique molecular identifiers were attached to individual cDNA molecules so that TCRs could be counted in a quantitative, reproducible way. Both TCR alpha and TCR beta chains were sequenced from each blood RNA sample. The paper's processing steps were these. The median number of TCRs per sample was roughly 94,000, ranging from about 23,224 to 690,600. The Decombinator software suite was used to annotate V, J and CDR3 in the TCR reads. For PS versus PT1 abundance plots, all samples were subsampled to the same number of TCRs (28,000). TCRs were defined as expanded if absent before sensitization and observed at least eight times at the 2-week time point. TCRdb applied fastp at Q25 and MiXCR to the public reads, then kept only in-frame beta chains. Entries that share a CDR3 protein sequence are merged under the most common genes and DNA. TCRdb, not the original authors, processed these V and J calls. This sample gives 80,000 to 100,000 distinct CDR3 sequences in total; approximately 11% of them show up just once. The top ten constitute more than 1% of the sample.

V lost 0 bases and J lost 6 bases; the stretch between them is 12 bases long. From its cysteine to its phenylalanine, the CDR3 spans 15 amino acids. Only the CDR3 part of the read is kept: 45 bases, read in frame from the first base. According to the germline V gene (reference sequence), CDR1 reads LGHDT and CDR2 reads YNNKEL. The time point label, read with the paper, signifies: patch test 3, about 24 weeks after DPC sensitization. The treatment or condition label here, explained by the study, means: therapeutic diphenylcyclopropenone sensitization with weekly scalp DPC. At every patch-test visit, the blood draw took place before the patch test was put on. To be eligible, patients had to be aged 18 to 70, diagnosed with alopecia and judged suitable for DPC therapy, while pregnant patients were excluded. Total RNA was isolated from unfractionated whole blood collected in Tempus Blood RNA tubes. This sample stems from a study of human T cells and chemical hapten exposure (dated by TCRdb to the early 2020s). For the study in its entirety: For sensitization, 2% DPC in acetone was applied to a roughly 2 cm by roughly 2 cm area of upper inner arm skin. This study followed changes in the peripheral blood TCR repertoire in vivo during primary and secondary sensitization of alopecia patients to the hapten diphenylcyclopropenone (DPC). Libraries were pooled for sequencing, and per-sample TCR yields varied mainly because of small differences in library volumes within the pool. Blood samples were taken from patients before sensitization (week 0) and then at 2, 6 and about 24 weeks after DPC sensitization. Blood for TCR sequencing was provided by twenty-nine alopecia patients at one to four time points (pre-sensitization, 2, 6 and 24 weeks). Patients additionally received weekly therapeutic DPC doses to the scalp throughout the roughly 26-week study period. Alopecia areata with under or over 50% scalp involvement, alopecia totalis and alopecia universalis were represented in the patient cohort, which was mostly female. Patch tests used Finn chambers with 0.01% DPC on the upper back, scored after 6 days by International Contact Dermatitis Research Group standards. Study-wide conclusions, independent of this receptor: The number of TCRs above 1 in 1000 frequency did not change with DPC sensitization; there was no evidence of global repertoire structure alterations. Alopecia, a presumed autoimmune disease, was present in all patients, so the immune response of the patients might differ from that of healthy individuals. Expanded TCRs formed significantly more large CDR3 similarity clusters than pre-sensitization or healthy control sets, consistent with antigen-driven responses. After repeated subsampling, the strength of the expansion versus patch-test correlation and the threshold at which it became significant changed. A positive correlation was found between the number of PT1 expanded TCRs and patch test score, with significance reached at thresholds 8, 16 and 32 but not 4.

The sequence came from a woman younger than 45 with alopecia areata. Some clones in this sample may be carry-over from other donors' samples. Recombination linked TRBV3-1 to TRBJ2-4; the D gene is possibly TRBD1, with 5 bases matching. Specimen: whole blood, collected in connection with sensitization to the hapten diphenylcyclopropenone (DPC). CDR3 loop: CASSQDTGQRNIQYF. The DNA sequence is TGTGCCAGCAGCCAAGATACAGGACAAAGAAACATTCAGTACTTC.